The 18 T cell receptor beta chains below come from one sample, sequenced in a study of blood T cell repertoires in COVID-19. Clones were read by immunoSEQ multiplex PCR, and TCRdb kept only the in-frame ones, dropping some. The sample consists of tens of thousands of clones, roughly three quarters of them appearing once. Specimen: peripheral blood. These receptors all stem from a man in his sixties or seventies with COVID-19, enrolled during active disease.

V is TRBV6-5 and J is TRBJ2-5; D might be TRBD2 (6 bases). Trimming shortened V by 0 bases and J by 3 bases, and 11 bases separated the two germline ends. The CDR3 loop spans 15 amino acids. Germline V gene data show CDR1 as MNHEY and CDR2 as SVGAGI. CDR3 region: CASSYSIAAKETQYF. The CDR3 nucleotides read TGTGCCAGCAGTTACTCGATAGCGGCGAAAGAGACCCAGTACTTC.

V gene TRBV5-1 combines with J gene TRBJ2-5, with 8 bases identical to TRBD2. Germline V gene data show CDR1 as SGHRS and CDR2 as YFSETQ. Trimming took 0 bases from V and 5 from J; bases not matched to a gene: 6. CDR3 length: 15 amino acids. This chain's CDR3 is CASSLVSGMPETQYF. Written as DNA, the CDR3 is TGCGCCAGCAGCTTGGTTAGCGGGATGCCGGAGACCCAGTACTTC.

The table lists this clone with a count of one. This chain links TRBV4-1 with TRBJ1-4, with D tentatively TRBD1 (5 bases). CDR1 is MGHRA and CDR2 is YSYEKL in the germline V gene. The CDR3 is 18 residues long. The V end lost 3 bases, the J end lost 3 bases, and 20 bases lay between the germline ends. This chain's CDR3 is CASSQSLVRGVSNEKLFF. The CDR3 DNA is TGCGCCAGCAGCCAGTCGTTGGTGCGGGGGGTCTCTAATGAAAAACTGTTTTTT.

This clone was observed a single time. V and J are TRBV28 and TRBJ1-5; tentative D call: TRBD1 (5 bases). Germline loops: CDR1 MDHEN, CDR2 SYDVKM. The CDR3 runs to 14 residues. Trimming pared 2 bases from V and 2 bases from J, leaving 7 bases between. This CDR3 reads CASSLQGGNQPQHF. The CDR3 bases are TGTGCCAGCAGTTTACAGGGTGGCAATCAGCCCCAGCATTTT.

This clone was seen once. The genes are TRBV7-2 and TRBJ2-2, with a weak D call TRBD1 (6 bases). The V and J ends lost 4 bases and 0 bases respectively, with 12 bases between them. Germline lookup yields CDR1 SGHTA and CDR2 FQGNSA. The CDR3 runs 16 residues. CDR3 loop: CASSSQGITNTGELFF. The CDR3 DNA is TGTGCCAGCAGCTCTCAGGGGATTACGAACACCGGGGAGCTGTTTTTT. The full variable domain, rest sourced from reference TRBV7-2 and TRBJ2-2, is GAGVSQSPSNKVTEKGKDVELRCDPISGHTALYWYRQSLGQGLEFLIYFQGNSAPDKSGLPSDRFSAERTGGSVSTLTIQRTQQEDSAVYLCASSSQGITNTGELFFGEGSRLTVL.

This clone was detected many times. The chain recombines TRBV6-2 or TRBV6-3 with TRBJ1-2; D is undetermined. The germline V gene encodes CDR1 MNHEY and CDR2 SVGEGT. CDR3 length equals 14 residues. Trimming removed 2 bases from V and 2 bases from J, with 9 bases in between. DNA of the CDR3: TGTGCCAGCAGTTACCGGGGTTTGAACTATGGCTACACCTTC. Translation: CASSYRGLNYGYTF.

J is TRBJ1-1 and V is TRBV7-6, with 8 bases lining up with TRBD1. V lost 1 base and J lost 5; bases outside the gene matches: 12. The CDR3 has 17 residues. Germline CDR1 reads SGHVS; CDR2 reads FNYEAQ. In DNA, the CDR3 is TGTGCCAGCAGCTTAGTTAGCTTACGTGACAGGGGTACTGAAGCTTTCTTT. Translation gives CASSLVSLRDRGTEAFF.

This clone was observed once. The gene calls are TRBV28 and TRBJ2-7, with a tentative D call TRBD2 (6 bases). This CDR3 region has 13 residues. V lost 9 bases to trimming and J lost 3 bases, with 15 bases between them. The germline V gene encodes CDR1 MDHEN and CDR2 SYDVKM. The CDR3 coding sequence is TGTGCCAGTAAGCCCGGGAGACTCTACGAGCAGTACTTC. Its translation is CASKPGRLYEQYF.

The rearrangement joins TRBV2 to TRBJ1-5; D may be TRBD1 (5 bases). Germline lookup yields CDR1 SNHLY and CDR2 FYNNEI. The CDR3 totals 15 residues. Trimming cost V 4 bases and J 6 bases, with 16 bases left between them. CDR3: CASSVEQGLSQPQHF. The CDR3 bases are TGTGCCAGCAGTGTGGAGCAGGGATTAAGTCAGCCCCAGCATTTT.

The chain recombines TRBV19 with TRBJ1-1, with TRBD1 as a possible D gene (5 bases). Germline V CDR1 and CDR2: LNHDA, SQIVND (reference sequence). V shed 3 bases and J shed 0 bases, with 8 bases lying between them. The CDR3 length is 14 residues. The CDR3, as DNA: TGTGCCAGTAGTATTAGCAGGGTGAACACTGAAGCTTTCTTT. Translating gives CASSISRVNTEAFF.

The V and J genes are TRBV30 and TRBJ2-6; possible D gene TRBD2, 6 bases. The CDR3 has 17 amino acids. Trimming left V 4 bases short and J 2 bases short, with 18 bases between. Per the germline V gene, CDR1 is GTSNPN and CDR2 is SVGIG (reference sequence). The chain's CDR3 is CAWIRRPGGAGANVLTF. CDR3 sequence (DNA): TGTGCCTGGATTCGGAGGCCCGGAGGGGCTGGGGCCAACGTCCTGACTTTC.

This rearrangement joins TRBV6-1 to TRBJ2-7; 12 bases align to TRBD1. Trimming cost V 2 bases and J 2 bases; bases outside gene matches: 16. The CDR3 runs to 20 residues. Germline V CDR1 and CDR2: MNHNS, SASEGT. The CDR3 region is CASSEKATGTGGFWTYEQYF. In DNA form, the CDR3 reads TGTGCCAGCAGTGAAAAGGCTACCGGGACAGGGGGCTTCTGGACCTACGAGCAGTACTTC.

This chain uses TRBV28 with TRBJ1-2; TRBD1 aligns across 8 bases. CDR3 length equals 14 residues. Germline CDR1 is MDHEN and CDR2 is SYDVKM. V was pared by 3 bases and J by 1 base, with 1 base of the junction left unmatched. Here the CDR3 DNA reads TGTGCCAGCAGTTTGACAGGGGTTAACTATGGCTACACCTTC. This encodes CASSLTGVNYGYTF.

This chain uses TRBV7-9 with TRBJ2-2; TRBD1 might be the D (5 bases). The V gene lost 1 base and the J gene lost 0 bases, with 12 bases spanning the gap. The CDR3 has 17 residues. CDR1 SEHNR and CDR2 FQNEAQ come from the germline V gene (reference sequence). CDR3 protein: CASSLGQGSPNTGELFF. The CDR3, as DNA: TGTGCCAGCAGCTTAGGGCAGGGATCGCCGAACACCGGGGAGCTGTTTTTT.

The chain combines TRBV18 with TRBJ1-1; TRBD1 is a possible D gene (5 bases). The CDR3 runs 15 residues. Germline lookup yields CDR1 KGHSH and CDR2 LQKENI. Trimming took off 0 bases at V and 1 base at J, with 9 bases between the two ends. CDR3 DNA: TGTGCCAGCTCACCACCGTCCCAGGGGAACACTGAAGCTTTCTTT. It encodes CASSPPSQGNTEAFF.

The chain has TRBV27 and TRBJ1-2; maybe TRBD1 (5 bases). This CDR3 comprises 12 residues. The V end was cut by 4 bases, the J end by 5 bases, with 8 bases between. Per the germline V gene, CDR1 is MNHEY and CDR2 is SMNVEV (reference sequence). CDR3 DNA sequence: TGTGCCAGCAGTTCGACAGATTATGGCTACACCTTC. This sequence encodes CASSSTDYGYTF.

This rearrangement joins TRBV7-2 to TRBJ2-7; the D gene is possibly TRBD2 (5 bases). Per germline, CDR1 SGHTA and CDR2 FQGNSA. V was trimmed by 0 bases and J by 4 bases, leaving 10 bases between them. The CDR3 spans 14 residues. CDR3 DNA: TGTGCCAGCAGCTTAGCCGACCGGGGATACGAGCAGTACTTC. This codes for CASSLADRGYEQYF.

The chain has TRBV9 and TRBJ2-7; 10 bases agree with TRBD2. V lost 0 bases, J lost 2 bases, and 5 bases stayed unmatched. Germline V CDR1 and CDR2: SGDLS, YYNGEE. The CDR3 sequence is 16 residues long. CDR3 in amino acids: CASSVGGLAYPYEQYF. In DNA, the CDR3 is TGTGCCAGCAGCGTAGGGGGACTAGCGTATCCCTACGAGCAGTACTTC. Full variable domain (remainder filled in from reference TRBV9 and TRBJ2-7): DSGVTQTPKHLITATGQRVTLRCSPRSGDLSVYWYQQSLDQGLQFLIQYYNGEERAKGNILERFSAQQFPDLHSELNLSSLELGDSALYFCASSVGGLAYPYEQYFGPGTRLTVT.